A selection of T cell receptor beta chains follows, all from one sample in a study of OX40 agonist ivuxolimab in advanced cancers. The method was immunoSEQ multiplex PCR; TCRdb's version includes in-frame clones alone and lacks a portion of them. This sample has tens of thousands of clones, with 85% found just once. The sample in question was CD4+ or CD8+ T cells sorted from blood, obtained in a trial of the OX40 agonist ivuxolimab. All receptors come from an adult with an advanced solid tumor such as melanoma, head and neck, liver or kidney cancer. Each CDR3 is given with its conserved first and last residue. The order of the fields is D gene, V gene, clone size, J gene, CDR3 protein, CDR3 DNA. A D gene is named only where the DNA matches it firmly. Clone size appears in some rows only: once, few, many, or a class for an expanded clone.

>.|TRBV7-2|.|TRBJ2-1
CASSPRAGSYNEQFF
TGTGCCAGCAGCCCGAGGGCGGGGTCATACAATGAGCAGTTCTTC
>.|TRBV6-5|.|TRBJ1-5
CASSLGWSQHF
TGTGCCAGCAGCCTTGGCTGGTCCCAGCATTTT
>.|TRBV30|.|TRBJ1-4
CAWSGNRVGEKLFF
TGTGCCTGGAGTGGTAATAGGGTGGGTGAAAAACTGTTTTTT
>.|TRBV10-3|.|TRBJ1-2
CAIRIGGNGGNDYGYTF
TGTGCCATCAGGATAGGGGGGAACGGTGGGAATGACTATGGCTACACCTTC
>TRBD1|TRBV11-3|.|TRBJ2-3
CASSLDQLGTGSDTQYF
TGTGCCAGCAGCTTAGACCAATTGGGGACAGGGTCCGATACGCAGTATTTT
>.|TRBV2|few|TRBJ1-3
CASSGGAKGSGNTIYF
TGTGCCAGCAGTGGGGGGGCCAAGGGGTCTGGAAACACCATATATTTT
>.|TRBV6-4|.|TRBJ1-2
CASSERPGRGYTF
TGTGCCAGCAGTGAGAGGCCGGGCAGAGGCTACACCTTC
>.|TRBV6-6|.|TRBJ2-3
CASKTDTQYF
TGTGCCAGCAAGACAGATACGCAGTATTTT
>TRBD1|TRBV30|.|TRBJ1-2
CAWSVQGTGAPYGYTF
TGTGCCTGGAGTGTACAAGGGACAGGAGCACCCTATGGCTACACCTTC
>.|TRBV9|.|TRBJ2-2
CASSVGADAFTGELFF
TGTGCCAGCAGCGTAGGGGCAGACGCCTTCACCGGGGAGCTGTTTTTT
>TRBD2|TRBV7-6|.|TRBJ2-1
CASSLVPLSGNEQFF
TGTGCCAGCAGCTTAGTCCCACTTAGCGGGAATGAGCAGTTCTTC
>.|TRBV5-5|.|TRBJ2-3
CASSFWDFTDTQYF
TGTGCCAGCAGCTTTTGGGACTTCACAGATACGCAGTATTTT
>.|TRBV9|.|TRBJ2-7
CASSGYGTNFEQYF
TGTGCCAGCAGCGGATACGGGACGAATTTCGAGCAGTACTTC
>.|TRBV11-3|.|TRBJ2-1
CASSLDGRVTHYNEQFF
TGTGCCAGCAGCTTAGATGGCAGGGTCACACACTACAATGAGCAGTTCTTC
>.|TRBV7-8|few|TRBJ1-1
CASSITVTTEAFF
TGTGCCAGCAGCATTACAGTTACCACTGAAGCTTTCTTT
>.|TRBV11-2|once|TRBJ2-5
CASSLGVRDNQETQYF
TGTGCCAGCAGCTTAGGGGTAAGGGACAACCAAGAGACCCAGTACTTC
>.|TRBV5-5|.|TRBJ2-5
CASRRDIQETQYF
TGTGCCAGCAGAAGGGACATACAAGAGACCCAGTACTTC
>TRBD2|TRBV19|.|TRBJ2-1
CASSSHIAGGSYNEQFF
TGTGCCAGTAGTTCCCACATAGCGGGAGGGTCCTACAATGAGCAGTTCTTC
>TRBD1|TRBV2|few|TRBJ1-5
CASQLGTGNQPQHF
TGTGCCAGCCAACTAGGGACAGGGAATCAGCCCCAGCATTTT
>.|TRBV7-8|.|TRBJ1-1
CASSAGQLNTEAFF
TGTGCCAGCAGCGCAGGACAGCTGAACACTGAAGCTTTCTTT
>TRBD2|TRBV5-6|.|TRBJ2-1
CASSLTSGDPRDEQFF
TGTGCCAGCAGCTTGACTAGCGGGGACCCTAGGGATGAGCAGTTCTTC
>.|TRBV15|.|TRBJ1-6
CATSRLPGQPFNSPLHF
TGTGCCACCAGCCGCTTGCCGGGACAACCTTTTAATTCACCCCTCCACTTT
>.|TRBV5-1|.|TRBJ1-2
CASSSTPGVYGYTF
TGCGCCAGCAGCTCGACACCCGGCGTCTATGGCTACACCTTC
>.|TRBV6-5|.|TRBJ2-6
CASKRARSGANVLTF
TGTGCCAGCAAAAGGGCGCGATCTGGGGCCAACGTCCTGACTTTC
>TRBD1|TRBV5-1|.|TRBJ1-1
CASTLRTGPHAEAFF
TGCGCCAGCACCCTAAGGACAGGGCCCCACGCTGAAGCTTTCTTT
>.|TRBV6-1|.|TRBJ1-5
CASSPNNNQPQHF
TGTGCCAGCAGTCCCAATAACAATCAGCCCCAGCATTTT
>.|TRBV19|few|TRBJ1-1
CASSIRQTGRAFF
TGTGCCAGTAGTATAAGGCAGACAGGCCGGGCTTTCTTT
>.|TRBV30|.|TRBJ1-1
CAWSVITGSTEAFF
TGTGCCTGGAGTGTTATCACAGGTTCTACTGAAGCTTTCTTT
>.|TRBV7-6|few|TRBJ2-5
CASSPRYQETQYF
TGTGCCAGCAGCCCTCGGTACCAAGAGACCCAGTACTTC
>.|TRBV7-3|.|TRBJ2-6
CASSPRGARAGANVLTF
TGTGCCAGCAGCCCCAGGGGAGCTCGAGCGGGGGCCAACGTCCTGACTTTC
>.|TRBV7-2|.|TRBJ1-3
CASSLTAGPGSGNTIYF
TGTGCCAGCAGCTTAACCGCCGGACCCGGCTCTGGAAACACCATATATTTT
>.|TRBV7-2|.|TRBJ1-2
CASSANAPYGYTF
TGTGCCAGCAGCGCGAATGCCCCCTATGGCTACACCTTC
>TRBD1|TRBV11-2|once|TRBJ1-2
CASSPQTGLDYGYTF
TGTGCCAGCAGCCCACAGACAGGGTTAGACTATGGCTACACCTTC
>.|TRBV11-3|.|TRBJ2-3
CASSPGENRRTDTQYF
TGTGCCAGCAGCCCGGGGGAGAACAGACGCACAGATACGCAGTATTTT
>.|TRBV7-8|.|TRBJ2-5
CASSLAETQYF
TGTGCCAGCAGCCTGGCCGAGACCCAGTACTTC
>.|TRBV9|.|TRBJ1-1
CASSPGGLQTEAFF
TGTGCCAGCAGCCCCGGGGGGCTACAAACCGAGGCTTTCTTT
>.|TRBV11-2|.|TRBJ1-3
CASSLETSGNTIYF
TGTGCCAGCAGCCTAGAGACCTCTGGAAACACCATATATTTT
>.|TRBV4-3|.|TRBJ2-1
CASSQGITGGRVNEQFF
TGCGCCAGCAGCCAAGGGATAACAGGGGGGAGGGTCAATGAGCAGTTCTTC
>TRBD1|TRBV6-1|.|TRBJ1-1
CASSGQGLIGTEAFF
TGTGCCAGCAGTGGACAGGGGCTAATAGGGACTGAAGCTTTCTTT
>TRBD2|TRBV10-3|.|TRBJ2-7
CAIRETSGSILSSYEQYF
TGTGCCATCAGAGAGACTAGCGGGAGCATTTTGAGCTCCTACGAGCAGTACTTC
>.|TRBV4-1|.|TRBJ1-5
CASSQDQGQPQHF
TGCGCCAGCAGCCAAGATCAAGGACAGCCCCAGCATTTT
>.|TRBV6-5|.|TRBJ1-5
CATASRLDNQPQHF
TGTGCCACGGCCAGTCGTTTAGACAATCAGCCCCAGCATTTT
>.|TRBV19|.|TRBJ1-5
CASSPRGNNQPQHF
TGTGCCAGTAGTCCCCGGGGGAACAATCAGCCCCAGCATTTT
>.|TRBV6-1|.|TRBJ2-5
CASRVLARQETQYF
TGTGCCAGCAGGGTCTTGGCGCGCCAAGAGACCCAGTACTTC
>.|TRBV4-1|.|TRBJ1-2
CASSQRGQLFYGYTF
TGCGCCAGCAGCCAACGAGGACAGCTTTTCTATGGCTACACCTTC
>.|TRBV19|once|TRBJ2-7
CASSIDPARGGEQYF
TGTGCCAGTAGTATAGATCCAGCCAGGGGAGGGGAGCAGTACTTC
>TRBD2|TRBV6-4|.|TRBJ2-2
CASRKSGTSPGELFF
TGTGCCAGCCGTAAAAGCGGGACTTCCCCCGGGGAGCTGTTTTTT
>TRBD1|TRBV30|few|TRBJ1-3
CAWSVKGAMGNTIYF
TGTGCCTGGAGTGTAAAGGGGGCAATGGGAAACACCATATATTTT
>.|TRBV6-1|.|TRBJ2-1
CASLPETAYNEQFF
TGTGCCAGCCTCCCGGAGACTGCCTACAATGAGCAGTTCTTC
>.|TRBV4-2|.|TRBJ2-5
CASSSPRGGGALQYF
TGTGCCAGCAGCTCCCCCCGGGGTGGGGGGGCATTGCAGTACTTC
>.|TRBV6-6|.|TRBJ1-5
CASSRGTSNQPQHF
TGTGCCAGCAGTAGGGGGACGAGTAATCAGCCCCAGCATTTT
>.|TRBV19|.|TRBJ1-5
CASSRVGRGGNQPQHF
TGTGCCAGTAGCCGAGTAGGGCGGGGCGGCAATCAGCCCCAGCATTTT
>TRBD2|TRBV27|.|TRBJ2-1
CASRLAGNYNEQFF
TGTGCCAGCAGACTAGCGGGGAACTACAATGAGCAGTTCTTC
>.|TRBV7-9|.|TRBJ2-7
CASSFVPRNSYEQYF
TGTGCCAGCAGCTTCGTTCCGCGAAATTCCTACGAGCAGTACTTC
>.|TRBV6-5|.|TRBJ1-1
CASSTYGENTEAFF
TGTGCCAGCAGTACCTATGGAGAGAACACTGAAGCTTTCTTT
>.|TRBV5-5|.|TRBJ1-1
CASSLRAGRDTEAFF
TGTGCCAGCAGCTTGCGAGCGGGCAGGGACACTGAAGCTTTCTTT
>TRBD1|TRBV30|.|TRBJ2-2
CAWSAGQGYTGELFF
TGTGCCTGGAGTGCGGGACAGGGATATACCGGGGAGCTGTTTTTT
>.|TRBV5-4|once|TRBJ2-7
CASSRTGPLKDEQYF
TGTGCCAGCAGCCGTACAGGACCTCTTAAGGACGAGCAGTACTTC